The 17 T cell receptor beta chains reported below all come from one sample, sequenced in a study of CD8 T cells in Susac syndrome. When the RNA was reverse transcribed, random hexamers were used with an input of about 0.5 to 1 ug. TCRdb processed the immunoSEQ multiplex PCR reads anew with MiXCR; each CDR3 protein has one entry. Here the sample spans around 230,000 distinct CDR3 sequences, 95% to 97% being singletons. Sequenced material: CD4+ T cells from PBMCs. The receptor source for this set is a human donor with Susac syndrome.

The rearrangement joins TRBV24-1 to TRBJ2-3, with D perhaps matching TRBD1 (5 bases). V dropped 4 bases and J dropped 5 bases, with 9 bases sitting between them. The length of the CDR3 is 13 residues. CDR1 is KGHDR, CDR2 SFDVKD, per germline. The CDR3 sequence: CATSDETGDTQYF. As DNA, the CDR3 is TGTGCCACCAGTGACGAAACAGGAGATACGCAGTATTTT.

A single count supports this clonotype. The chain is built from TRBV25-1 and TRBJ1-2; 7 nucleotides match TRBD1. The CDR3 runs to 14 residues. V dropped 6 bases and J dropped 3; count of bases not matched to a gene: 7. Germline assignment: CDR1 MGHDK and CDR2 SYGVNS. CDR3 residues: CASRTRTGYYGYTF. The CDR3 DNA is TGTGCCAGCAGGACCAGGACAGGTTACTATGGCTACACCTTC.

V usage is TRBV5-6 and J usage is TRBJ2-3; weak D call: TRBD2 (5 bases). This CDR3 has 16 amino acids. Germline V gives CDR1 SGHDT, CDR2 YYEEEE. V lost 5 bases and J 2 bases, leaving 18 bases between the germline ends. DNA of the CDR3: TGTGCCAGCAGAAAGATTGGAGCGGAAAACACAGATACGCAGTATTTT. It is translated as CASRKIGAENTDTQYF.

In DNA form, the CDR3 reads TGTGCCAGCAGCCAAACCCAGGGGGGACAGACCCAGTACTTC. Translated, it gives CASSQTQGGQTQYF. The chain uses TRBV3-1 and TRBJ2-5; tentatively, D is TRBD1 (7 bases). Germline V gene data show CDR1 as LGHDT and CDR2 as YNNKEL (reference sequence). V lost 2 bases and J lost 6, with 13 bases in between. The CDR3 runs 14 residues.

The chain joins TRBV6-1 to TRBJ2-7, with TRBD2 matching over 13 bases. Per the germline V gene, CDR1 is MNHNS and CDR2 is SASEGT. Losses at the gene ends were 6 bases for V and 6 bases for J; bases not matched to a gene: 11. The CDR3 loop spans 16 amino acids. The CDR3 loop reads CASSHPGLAGVPEQYF. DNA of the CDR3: TGTGCCAGCAGCCATCCCGGACTAGCGGGAGTTCCCGAGCAGTACTTC.

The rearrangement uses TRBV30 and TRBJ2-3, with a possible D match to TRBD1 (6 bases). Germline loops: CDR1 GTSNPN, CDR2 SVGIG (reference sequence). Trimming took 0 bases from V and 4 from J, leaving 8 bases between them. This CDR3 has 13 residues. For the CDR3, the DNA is TGTGCCTGGAGTGTCGAGGGGGCAGATACGCAGTATTTT. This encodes CAWSVEGADTQYF.

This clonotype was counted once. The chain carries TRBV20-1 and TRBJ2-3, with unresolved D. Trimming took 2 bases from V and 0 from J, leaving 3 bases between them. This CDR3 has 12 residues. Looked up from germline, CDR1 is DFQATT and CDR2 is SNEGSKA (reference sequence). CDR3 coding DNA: TGCAGTGCTAGATCTAGCACAGATACGCAGTATTTT. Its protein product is CSARSSTDTQYF.

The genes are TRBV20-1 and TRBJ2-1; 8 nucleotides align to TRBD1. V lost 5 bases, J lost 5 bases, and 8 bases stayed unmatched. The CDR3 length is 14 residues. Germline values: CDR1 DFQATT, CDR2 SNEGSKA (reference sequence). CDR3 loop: CSALRGQLDNEQFF. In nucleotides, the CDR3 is TGCAGTGCTCTCAGGGGGCAACTAGACAATGAGCAGTTCTTC.

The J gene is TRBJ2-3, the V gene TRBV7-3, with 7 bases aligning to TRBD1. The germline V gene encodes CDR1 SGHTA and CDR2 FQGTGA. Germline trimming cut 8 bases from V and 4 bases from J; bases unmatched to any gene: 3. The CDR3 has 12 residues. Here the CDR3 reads CASSTGADTQYF. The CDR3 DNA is TGTGCCAGCTCCACAGGGGCAGATACGCAGTATTTT.

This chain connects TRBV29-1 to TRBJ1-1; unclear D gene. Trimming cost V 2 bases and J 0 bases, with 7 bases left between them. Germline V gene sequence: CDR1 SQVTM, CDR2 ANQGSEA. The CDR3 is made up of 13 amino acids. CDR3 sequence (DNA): TGCAGCGTTGAAAGTCAGATGAACACTGAAGCTTTCTTT. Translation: CSVESQMNTEAFF. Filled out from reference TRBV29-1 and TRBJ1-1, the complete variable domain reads SAVISQKPSRDICQRGTSLTIQCQVDSQVTMMFWYRQQPGQSLTLIATANQGSEATYESGFVIDKFPISRPNLTFSTLTVSNMSPEDSSIYLCSVESQMNTEAFFGQGTRLTVV.

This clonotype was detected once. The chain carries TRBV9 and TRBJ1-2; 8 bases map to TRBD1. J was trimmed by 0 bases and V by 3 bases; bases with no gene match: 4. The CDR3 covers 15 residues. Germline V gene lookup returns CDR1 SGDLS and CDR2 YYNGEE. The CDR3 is CASSGTGRANYGYTF. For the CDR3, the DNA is TGTGCCAGCAGCGGGACAGGGAGAGCTAACTATGGCTACACCTTC.

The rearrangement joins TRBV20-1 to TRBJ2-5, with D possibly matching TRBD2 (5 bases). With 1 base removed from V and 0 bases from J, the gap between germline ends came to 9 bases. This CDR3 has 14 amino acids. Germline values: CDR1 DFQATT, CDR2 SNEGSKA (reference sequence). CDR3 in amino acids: CSARVPGYQETQYF. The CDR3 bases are TGCAGTGCTAGAGTACCGGGGTACCAAGAGACCCAGTACTTC.

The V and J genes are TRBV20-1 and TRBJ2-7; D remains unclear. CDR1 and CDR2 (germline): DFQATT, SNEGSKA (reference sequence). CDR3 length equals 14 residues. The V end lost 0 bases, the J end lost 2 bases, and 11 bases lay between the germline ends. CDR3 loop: CSAREHGPTYEQYF. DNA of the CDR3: TGCAGTGCTAGAGAACACGGACCGACCTACGAGCAGTACTTC.

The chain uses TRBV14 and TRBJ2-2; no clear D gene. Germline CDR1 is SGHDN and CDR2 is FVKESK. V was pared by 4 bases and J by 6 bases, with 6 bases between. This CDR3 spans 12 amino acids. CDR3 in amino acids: CASSRAPGELFF. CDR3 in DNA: TGTGCCAGCAGCCGCGCTCCCGGGGAGCTGTTTTTT.

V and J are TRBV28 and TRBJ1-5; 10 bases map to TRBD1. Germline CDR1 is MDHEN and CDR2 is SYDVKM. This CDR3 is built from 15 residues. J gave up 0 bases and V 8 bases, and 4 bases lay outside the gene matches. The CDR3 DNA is TGTGCCAGCCGGGACAGGGGCCTTAGCAATCAGCCCCAGCATTTT. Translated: CASRDRGLSNQPQHF. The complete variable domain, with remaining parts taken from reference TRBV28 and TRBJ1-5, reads DVKVTQSSRYLVKRTGEKVFLECVQDMDHENMFWYRQDPGLGLRLIYFSYDVKMKEKGDIPEGYSVSREKKERFSLILESASTNQTSMYLCASRDRGLSNQPQHFGDGTRLSIL.

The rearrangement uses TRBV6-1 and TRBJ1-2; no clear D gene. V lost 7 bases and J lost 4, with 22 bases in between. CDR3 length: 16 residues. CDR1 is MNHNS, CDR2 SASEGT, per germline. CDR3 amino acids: CASTETPRRSFYGYTF. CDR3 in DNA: TGTGCCAGCACCGAGACACCCCGCAGGTCCTTCTATGGCTACACCTTC.

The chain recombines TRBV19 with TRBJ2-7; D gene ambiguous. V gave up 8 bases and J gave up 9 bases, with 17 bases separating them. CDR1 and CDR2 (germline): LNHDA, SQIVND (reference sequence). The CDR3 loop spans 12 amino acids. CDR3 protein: CASSRAPEAQYF. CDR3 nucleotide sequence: TGTGCCAGTTCCCGGGCCCCTGAGGCGCAGTACTTC.